This T cell receptor (beta chain) came from a study of cytomegalovirus exposure and HLA in healthy donors. A few counts support this clone. The antigen remains unidentified. V lost 4 bases and J 7 bases, leaving 20 bases between the germline ends. This CDR3 region has 15 residues. Germline V lookup: CDR1 SGHRS, CDR2 YFSETQ. Whole-study results and caveats: The later analysis indicated that the majority of CMV-associated TCR beta chains appeared HLA-restricted.

The study ran its PCR with 60 Vbeta and 13 Jbeta primers. Sequencing was performed with immunoSEQ multiplex PCR; in TCRdb, only in-frame clones are kept and a portion is missing. The sample has roughly 200,000 clones, roughly 78% seen once. The donors (healthy individuals) were bone marrow donors. The chain combines TRBV5-1 with TRBJ1-2; D is uncertain. The TCR sequence derives from a woman aged 35 to 49 in good health and CMV-seronegative. Sequenced sample: PBMCs. This CDR3 is CASSPTPAASGGYTF. Written as DNA, the CDR3 is TGCGCCAGCAGCCCGACCCCAGCAGCCAGCGGTGGCTACACCTTC.